The clone carrying this TCR beta chain has only a few counts. Its antigen is still unknown. Compared with germline, one end of the junction differs, possibly owing to a read error. The record originates from a study of cytomegalovirus exposure and HLA in healthy donors. This PCR relied on a set of 60 Vbeta primers and 13 Jbeta primers. Assay used: immunoSEQ multiplex PCR; TCRdb lists only in-frame clones, some missing. The sample records about 130,000 clones, about 85% being singletons. Whole-study results and caveats: A later analysis linked a missense variant in DCLRE1C to the trimming of TCR beta V and J genes.

The CDR3 is made up of 16 amino acids. Germline V gene sequence: CDR1 SEHNR, CDR2 FQNEAQ (reference sequence). Sequencing used PBMCs. The receptor was derived from a young man in good health and CMV-seropositive. The J gene is TRBJ1-1, the V gene TRBV7-9; 8 bases align to TRBD1. The CDR3 sequence: CSSSPPPGQANTEAFF. The CDR3, as DNA: TGTTCCAGCAGCCCCCCCCCGGGACAGGCTAACACTGAAGCTTTCTTT.